This T cell receptor (beta chain) was recorded in a study of cytomegalovirus exposure and HLA in healthy donors. Study at large: An early release of data contained about 85 million unique TCRs, which came from HLA-typed donors. Study-level points and caveats: Some segments of the V type, notably TRBV6-2 and TRBV6-3, were excluded as indistinguishable. Some public TCRs appeared in many individuals, while most sequences were rare.

Remarks on this clone: Its antigen is undetermined.

In the PCR, 60 Vbeta and 13 Jbeta primers were used. Profiled with immunoSEQ multiplex PCR; TCRdb holds only in-frame clones, not every one. The table shows roughly 180,000 clones, with approximately 85% occurring only once. V was shortened by 1 base and J by 5 bases, with 12 bases between the two germline ends. This CDR3 has 14 residues. The V gene's germline CDR1 is MGHDK and CDR2 SYGVNS. The rearrangement uses TRBV25-1 and TRBJ2-7; D is perhaps TRBD2 (6 bases). The sequence derives from a girl aged 10 to 17 in good health and CMV-seropositive. Sequences were obtained from PBMCs. The CDR3 loop is CASSEFGGLDEQYF. CDR3 coding DNA: TGTGCCAGCAGTGAATTTGGGGGACTCGACGAGCAGTACTTC.